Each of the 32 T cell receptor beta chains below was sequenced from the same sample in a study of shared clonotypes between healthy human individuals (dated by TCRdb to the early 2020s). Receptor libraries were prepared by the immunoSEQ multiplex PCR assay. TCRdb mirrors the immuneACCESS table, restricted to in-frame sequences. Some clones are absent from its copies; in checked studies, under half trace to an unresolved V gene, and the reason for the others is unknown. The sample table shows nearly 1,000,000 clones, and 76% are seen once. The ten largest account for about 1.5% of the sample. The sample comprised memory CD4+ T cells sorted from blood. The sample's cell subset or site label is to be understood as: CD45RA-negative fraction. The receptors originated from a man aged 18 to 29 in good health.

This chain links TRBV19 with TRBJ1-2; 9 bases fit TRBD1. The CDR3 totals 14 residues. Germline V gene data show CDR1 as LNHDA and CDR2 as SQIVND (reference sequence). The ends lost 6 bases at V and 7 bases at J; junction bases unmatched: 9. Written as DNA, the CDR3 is TGTGCCAGTAGGAAAACAGGGGGCGCGGGTGGCTACACCTTC. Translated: CASRKTGGAGGYTF. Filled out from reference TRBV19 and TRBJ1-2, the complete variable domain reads DGGITQSPKYLFRKEGQNVTLSCEQNLNHDAMYWYRQDPGQGLRLIYYSQIVNDFQKGDIAEGYSVSREKKESFPLTVTSAQKNPTAFYLCASRKTGGAGGYTFGSGTRLTVV.

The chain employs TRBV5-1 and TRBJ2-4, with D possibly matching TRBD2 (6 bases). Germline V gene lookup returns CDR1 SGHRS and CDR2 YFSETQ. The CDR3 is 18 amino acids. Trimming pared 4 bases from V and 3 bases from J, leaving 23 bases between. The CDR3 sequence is CASSPRGTPTGDKNIQYF. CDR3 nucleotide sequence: TGCGCCAGCAGCCCGAGAGGGACTCCAACGGGGGACAAAAACATTCAGTACTTC. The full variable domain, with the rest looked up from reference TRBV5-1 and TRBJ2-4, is KAGVTQTPRYLIKTRGQQVTLSCSPISGHRSVSWYQQTPGQGLQFLFEYFSETQRNKGNFPGRFSGRQFSNSRSEMNVSTLELGDSALYLCASSPRGTPTGDKNIQYFGAGTRLSVL.

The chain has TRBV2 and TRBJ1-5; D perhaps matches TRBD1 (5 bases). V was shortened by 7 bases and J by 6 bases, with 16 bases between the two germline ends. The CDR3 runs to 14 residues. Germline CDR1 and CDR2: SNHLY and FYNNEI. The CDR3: CASTPQGKGQPQHF. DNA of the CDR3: TGTGCCAGCACCCCCCAGGGTAAGGGTCAGCCCCAGCATTTT.

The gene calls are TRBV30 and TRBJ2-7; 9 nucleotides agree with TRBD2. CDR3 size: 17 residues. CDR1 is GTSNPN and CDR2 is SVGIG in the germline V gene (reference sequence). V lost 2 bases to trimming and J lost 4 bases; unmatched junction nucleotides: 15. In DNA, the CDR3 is TGTGCCTGGAGTCCCAGAGGAAGCGGGAGGATTAGTTACGAGCAGTACTTC. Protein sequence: CAWSPRGSGRISYEQYF.

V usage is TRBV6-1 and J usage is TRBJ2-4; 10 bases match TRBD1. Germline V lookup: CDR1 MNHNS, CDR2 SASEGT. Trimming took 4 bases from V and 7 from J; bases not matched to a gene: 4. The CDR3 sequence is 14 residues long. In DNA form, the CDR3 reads TGTGCCAGCAGTGCTCCGGGACAGGGGAACATTCAGTACTTC. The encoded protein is CASSAPGQGNIQYF.

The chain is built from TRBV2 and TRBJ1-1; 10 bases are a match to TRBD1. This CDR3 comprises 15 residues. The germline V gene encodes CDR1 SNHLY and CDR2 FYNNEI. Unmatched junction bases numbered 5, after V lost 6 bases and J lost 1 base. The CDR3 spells CASRRDRGGNTEAFF. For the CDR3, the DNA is TGTGCCAGCAGACGGGACAGGGGAGGGAACACTGAAGCTTTCTTT.

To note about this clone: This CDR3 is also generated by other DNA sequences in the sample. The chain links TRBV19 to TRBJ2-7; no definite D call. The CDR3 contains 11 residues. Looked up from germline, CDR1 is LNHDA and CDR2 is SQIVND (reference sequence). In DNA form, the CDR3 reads TGTGCGAGTGGGCAGTCCTACGAGCAGTACTTC. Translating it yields CASGQSYEQYF.

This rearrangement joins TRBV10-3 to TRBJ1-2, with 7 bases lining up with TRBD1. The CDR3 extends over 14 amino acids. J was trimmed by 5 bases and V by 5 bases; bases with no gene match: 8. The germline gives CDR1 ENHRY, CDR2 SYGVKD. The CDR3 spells CAISRTGTEYGYTF. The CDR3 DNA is TGTGCCATCAGTAGAACCGGGACAGAGTATGGCTACACCTTC.

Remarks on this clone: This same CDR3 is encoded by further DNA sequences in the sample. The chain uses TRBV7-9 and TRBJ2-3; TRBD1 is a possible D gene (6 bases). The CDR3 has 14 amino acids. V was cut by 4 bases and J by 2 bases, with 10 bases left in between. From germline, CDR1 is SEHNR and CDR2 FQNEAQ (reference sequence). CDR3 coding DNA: TGTGCCAGCAGCTCTAGGGGGATCACAGATACGCAGTATTTT. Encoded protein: CASSSRGITDTQYF. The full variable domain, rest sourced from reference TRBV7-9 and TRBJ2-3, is DTGVSQNPRHKITKRGQNVTFRCDPISEHNRLYWYRQTLGQGPEFLTYFQNEAQLEKSRLLSDRFSAERPKGSFSTLEIQRTEQGDSAMYLCASSSRGITDTQYFGPGTRLTVL.

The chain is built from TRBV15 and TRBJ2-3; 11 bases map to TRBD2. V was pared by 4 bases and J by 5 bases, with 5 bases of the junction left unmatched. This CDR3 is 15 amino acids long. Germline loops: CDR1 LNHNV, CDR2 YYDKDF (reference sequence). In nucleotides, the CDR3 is TGTGCCACCAGCATCGGACTAGCGGGTCAAGATACGCAGTATTTT. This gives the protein CATSIGLAGQDTQYF.

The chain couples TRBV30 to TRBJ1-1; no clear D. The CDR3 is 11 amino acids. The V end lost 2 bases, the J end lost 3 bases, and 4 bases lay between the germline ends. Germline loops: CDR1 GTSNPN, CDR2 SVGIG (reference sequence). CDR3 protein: CAWSTDTEAFF. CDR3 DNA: TGTGCCTGGAGTACAGACACTGAAGCTTTCTTT.

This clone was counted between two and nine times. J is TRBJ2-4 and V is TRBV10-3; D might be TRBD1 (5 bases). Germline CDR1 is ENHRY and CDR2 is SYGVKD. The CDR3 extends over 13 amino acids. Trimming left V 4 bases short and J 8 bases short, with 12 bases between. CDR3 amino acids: CAISGGREDIQYF. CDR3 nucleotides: TGTGCCATCAGTGGTGGCAGGGAAGACATTCAGTACTTC.

CDR3 DNA sequence: TGTGCCAGCAGCTTAGGGCAGGAGAAAGGATATAGCAATCAGCCCCAGCATTTT. This encodes CASSLGQEKGYSNQPQHF. V gene TRBV7-8 combines with J gene TRBJ1-5; unclear D gene. V gave up 1 base and J gave up 0 bases, with 16 bases separating them. Per the germline V gene, CDR1 is SGHVS and CDR2 is FQNEAQ. The CDR3 consists of 18 residues. Filled out from reference TRBV7-8 and TRBJ1-5, the complete variable domain reads GAGVSQSPRYKVAKRGQDVALRCDPISGHVSLFWYQQALGQGPEFLTYFQNEAQLDKSGLPSDRFFAERPEGSVSTLKIQRTQQEDSAVYLCASSLGQEKGYSNQPQHFGDGTRLSIL.

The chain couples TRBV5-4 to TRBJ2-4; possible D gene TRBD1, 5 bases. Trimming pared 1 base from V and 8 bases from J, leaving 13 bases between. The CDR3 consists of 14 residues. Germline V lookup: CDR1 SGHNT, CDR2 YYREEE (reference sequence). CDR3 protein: CASSLQGLKDIQYF. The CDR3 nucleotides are TGTGCCAGCAGCTTGCAGGGATTGAAAGACATTCAGTACTTC. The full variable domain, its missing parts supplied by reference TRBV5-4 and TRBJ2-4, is ETGVTQSPTHLIKTRGQQVTLRCSSQSGHNTVSWYQQALGQGPQFIFQYYREEENGRGNFPPRFSGLQFPNYSSELNVNALELDDSALYLCASSLQGLKDIQYFGAGTRLSVL.

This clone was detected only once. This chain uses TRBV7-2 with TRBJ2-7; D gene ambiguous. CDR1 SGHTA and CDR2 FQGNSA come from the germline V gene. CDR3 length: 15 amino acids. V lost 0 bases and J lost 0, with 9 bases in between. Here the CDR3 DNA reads TGTGCCAGCAGCTTAGCGCCAGGAAGCTCCTACGAGCAGTACTTC. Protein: CASSLAPGSSYEQYF.

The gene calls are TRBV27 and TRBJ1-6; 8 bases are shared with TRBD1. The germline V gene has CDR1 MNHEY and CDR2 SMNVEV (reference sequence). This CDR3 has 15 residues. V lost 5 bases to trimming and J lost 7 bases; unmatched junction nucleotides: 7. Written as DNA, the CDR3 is TGTGCCAGCAGTGCCGGGACAGGCCAGAATTCACCCCTCCACTTT. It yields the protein CASSAGTGQNSPLHF.

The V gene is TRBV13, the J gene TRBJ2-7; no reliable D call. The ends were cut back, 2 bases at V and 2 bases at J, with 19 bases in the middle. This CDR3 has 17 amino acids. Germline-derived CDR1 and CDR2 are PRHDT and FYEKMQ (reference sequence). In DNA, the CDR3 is TGTGCCAGCAGCTTACGCCCGGGCTCCCCTCCTACCTACGAGCAGTACTTC. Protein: CASSLRPGSPPTYEQYF.

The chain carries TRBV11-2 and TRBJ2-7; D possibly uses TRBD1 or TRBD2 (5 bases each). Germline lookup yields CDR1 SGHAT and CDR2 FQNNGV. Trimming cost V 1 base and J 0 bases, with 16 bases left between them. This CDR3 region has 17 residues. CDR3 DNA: TGTGCCAGCAGCTTAGCGTCTGGGACGGCGAGCTCCTACGAGCAGTACTTC. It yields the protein CASSLASGTASSYEQYF. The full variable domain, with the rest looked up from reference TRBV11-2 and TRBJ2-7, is EAGVAQSPRYKIIEKRQSVAFWCNPISGHATLYWYQQILGQGPKLLIQFQNNGVVDDSQLPKDRFSAERLKGVDSTLKIQPAKLEDSAVYLCASSLASGTASSYEQYFGPGTRLTVT.

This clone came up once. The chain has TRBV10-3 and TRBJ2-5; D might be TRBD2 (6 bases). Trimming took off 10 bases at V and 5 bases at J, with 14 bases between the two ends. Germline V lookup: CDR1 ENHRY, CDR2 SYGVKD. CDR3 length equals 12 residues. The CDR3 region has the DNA TGTGCCACCGGGGGTGGATTGGAGACCCAGTACTTC. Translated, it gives CATGGGLETQYF.

For the CDR3, the DNA is TGTGCCAGCAGCTCCCCAGGACAGCTTAATTCACCCCTCCACTTT. Its translation is CASSSPGQLNSPLHF. The rearrangement uses TRBV5-6 and TRBJ1-6; possible D gene TRBD1, 6 bases. This CDR3 is built from 15 residues. Germline lookup yields CDR1 SGHDT and CDR2 YYEEEE. V was clipped by 3 bases and J by 6 bases, with 13 bases between them.

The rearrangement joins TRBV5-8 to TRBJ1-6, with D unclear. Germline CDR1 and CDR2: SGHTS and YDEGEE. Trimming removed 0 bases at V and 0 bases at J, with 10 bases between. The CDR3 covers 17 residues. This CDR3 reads CASSLVGVSSYNSPLHF. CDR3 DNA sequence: TGTGCCAGCAGCTTGGTAGGAGTGAGCTCCTATAATTCACCCCTCCACTTT.

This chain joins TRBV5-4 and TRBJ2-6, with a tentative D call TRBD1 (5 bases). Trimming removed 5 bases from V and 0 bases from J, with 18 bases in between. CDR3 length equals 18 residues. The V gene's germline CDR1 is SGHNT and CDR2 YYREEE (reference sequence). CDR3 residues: CASSPLGPLISGANVLTF. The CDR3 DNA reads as TGTGCCAGCAGTCCTTTGGGGCCCTTAATCTCTGGGGCCAACGTCCTGACTTTC.

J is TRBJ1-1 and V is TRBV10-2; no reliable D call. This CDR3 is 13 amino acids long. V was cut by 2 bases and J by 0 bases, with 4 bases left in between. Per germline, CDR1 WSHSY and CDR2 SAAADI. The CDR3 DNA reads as TGCGCCAGCAGTGAGGAGTTGAACACTGAAGCTTTCTTT. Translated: CASSEELNTEAFF.

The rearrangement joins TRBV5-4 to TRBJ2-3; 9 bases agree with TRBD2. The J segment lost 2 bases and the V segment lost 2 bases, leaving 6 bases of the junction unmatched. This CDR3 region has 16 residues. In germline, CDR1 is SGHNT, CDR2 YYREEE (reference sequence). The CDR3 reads CASSFGTSGPTDTQYF. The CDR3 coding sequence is TGTGCCAGCAGCTTCGGAACTAGCGGGCCCACAGATACGCAGTATTTT.

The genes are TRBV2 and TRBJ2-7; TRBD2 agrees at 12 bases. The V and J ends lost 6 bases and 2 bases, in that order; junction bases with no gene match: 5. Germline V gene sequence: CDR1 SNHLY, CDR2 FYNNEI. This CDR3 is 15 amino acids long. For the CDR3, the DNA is TGTGCCAGCAGCCCCGGACTAGCGGGGACCTACGAGCAGTACTTC. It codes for CASSPGLAGTYEQYF.

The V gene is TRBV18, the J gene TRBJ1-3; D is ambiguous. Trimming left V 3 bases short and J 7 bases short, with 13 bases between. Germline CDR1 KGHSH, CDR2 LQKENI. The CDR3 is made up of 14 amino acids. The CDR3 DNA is TGTGCCAGCTCACCCGGGAGGGAGCTCAACACCATATATTTT. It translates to CASSPGRELNTIYF.

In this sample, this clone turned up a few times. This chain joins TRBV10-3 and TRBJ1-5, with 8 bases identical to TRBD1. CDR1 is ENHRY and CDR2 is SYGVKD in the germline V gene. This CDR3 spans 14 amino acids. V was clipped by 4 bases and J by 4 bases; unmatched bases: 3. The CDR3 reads CAISVQGGNQPQHF. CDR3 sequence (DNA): TGTGCCATCAGTGTACAGGGGGGAAATCAGCCCCAGCATTTT.

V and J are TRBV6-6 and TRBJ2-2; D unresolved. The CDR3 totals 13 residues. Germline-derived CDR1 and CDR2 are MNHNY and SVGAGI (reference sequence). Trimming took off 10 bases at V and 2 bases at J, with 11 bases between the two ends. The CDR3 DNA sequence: TGTGCCACCGCTGTCCAAAACACCGGGGAGCTGTTTTTT. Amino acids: CATAVQNTGELFF.

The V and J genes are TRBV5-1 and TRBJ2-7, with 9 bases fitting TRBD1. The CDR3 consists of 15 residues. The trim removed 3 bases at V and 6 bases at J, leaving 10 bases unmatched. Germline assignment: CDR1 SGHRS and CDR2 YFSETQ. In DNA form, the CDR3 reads TGCGCCAGCAGCTCCGCCTCCGGGACAGGGCGCGAGCAGTACTTC. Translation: CASSSASGTGREQYF.

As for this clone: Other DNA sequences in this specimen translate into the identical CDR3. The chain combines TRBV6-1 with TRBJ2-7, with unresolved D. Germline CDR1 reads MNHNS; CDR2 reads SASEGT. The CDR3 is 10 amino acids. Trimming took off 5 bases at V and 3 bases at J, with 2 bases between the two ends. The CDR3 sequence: CASSIYEQYF. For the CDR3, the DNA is TGTGCCAGCAGTATCTACGAGCAGTACTTC.

CDR3 loop: CASGLGQQGPYGYTF. CDR3 sequence (DNA): TGTGCTAGTGGTTTGGGCCAGCAGGGGCCCTATGGCTACACCTTC. The rearrangement uses TRBV12-5 and TRBJ1-2, with TRBD1 as a possible D gene (6 bases). The CDR3 spans 15 residues. Germline CDR1 is LGHNT and CDR2 is FRNRAP. V was cut by 1 base and J by 4 bases, with 13 bases left in between.

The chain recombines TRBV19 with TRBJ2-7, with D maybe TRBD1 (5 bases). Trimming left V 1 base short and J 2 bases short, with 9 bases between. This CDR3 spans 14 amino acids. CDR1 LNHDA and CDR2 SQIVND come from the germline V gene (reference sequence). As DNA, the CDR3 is TGTGCCAGTAGTATAGTGGCAGGGACCTACGAGCAGTACTTC. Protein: CASSIVAGTYEQYF.